This T cell receptor beta chain was identified in a study of control samples from healthy donors and cancer patients. Germline V CDR1 and CDR2: SNHLY, FYNNEI. Trimming pared 3 bases from V and 0 bases from J, leaving 9 bases between. CDR3 size: 15 residues. Using immunoSEQ multiplex PCR, the repertoire was profiled, and TCRdb retains in-frame clones only, with some absent. The sample consists of about 100,000 clones, around four fifths of them appearing once. The chain links TRBV2 to TRBJ1-5; D unclear. This clonotype was obtained from a man between 18 and 29 years old in good health. Sequencing used blood. DNA for the CDR3: TGTGCCAGCAGTGATGTTTATAGTAGCAATCAGCCCCAGCATTTT. Protein: CASSDVYSSNQPQHF.